The clone carrying this T cell receptor (beta chain) was recorded once. The antigen is unknown. The source of the sample is a study of cytomegalovirus exposure and HLA in healthy donors. PCR was performed using 60 Vbeta and 13 Jbeta primers. TCRdb keeps only in-frame clones here, not all; method: immunoSEQ multiplex PCR. The sample consists of roughly 130,000 clones, roughly 80% of them appearing once. Overall study results and limits: The presence/absence work took it that sequencing depth was about the same across donors. Earlier analysis found most TCR beta V segments productive about 87% or about 30% of the time.

The germline V and J ends were trimmed by 5 bases and 2 bases, with 9 bases remaining between them. The CDR3 extends over 13 amino acids. Germline loops: CDR1 MGHDK, CDR2 SYGVNS. This clonotype was obtained from a boy aged 5-17 years in good health and CMV-seronegative. V is TRBV25-1 and J is TRBJ1-2; D is undetermined. What was sequenced was PBMCs. CDR3 in DNA: TGTGCCAGCAGTCAGGCCCGGAACTATGGCTACACCTTC. Translation gives CASSQARNYGYTF.